This TCR beta chain was found in a study of T-cell memory formation after mild COVID-19. Whole-study context: TCR clusters showed largely donor specificity.

TCRdb used MiXCR to reprocess the 5' RACE reads, holding one entry per CDR3 protein. The top ten hold 7% to 9% of the sample, which has around 510,000 distinct CDR3 sequences, about 20% seen once. Germline V gene sequence: CDR1 SGHVS, CDR2 FQNEAQ. CDR3 size: 16 residues. V lost 5 bases and J lost 5, with 21 bases in between. There are many counts of this clonotype. The specimen was PBMCs or a T cell subset sorted from them (not recorded which). This TCR was sampled from an adult woman who had mild COVID-19 (a few samples of this study predate the infection). Cell type and time point are not known. This sequence joins TRBV7-8 and TRBJ1-1, with a weak D call TRBD1 (6 bases). CDR3 coding DNA: TGTGCCAGCAGCCCAGTAACAGGGTGGGTAGAGACTGAAGCTTTCTTT. Translation gives CASSPVTGWVETEAFF.